The table lists the clone carrying this TCR beta chain with a few counts. The antigen remains unidentified. The study ran its PCR with 60 Vbeta and 13 Jbeta primers. Data came from immunoSEQ multiplex PCR; TCRdb stores just in-frame clones and leaves some out. This sample has around 97,000 clones, with around 10% found just once. This CDR3 region has 17 residues. Looked up from germline, CDR1 is SNHLY and CDR2 is FYNNEI. Trimming took off 5 bases at V and 0 bases at J, with 17 bases between the two ends. These data originate in a study of cytomegalovirus exposure and HLA in healthy donors. Study results and limitations: According to a later analysis, donors in an Asian-associated ancestry cluster reportedly had fewer N-insertions than the approximately 670-donor mean. Most sequenced TCRs were rare (though some public TCRs occurred in many donors). Several of the most significant clusters were apparently associated with common viral pathogens in a later analysis. DRB1 had the most TCR associations and HLA-C the fewest, a later analysis found, with rates varying by HLA locus.

The specimen was PBMCs. This rearrangement joins TRBV2 to TRBJ1-3; D may be TRBD1 (5 bases). The receptor's source is a man aged 50 to 60 in good health and CMV-seropositive. In DNA form, the CDR3 reads TGTGCCAGCAGTCCTCTTGGCGGGACGACCTCTGGAAACACCATATATTTT. Its translation is CASSPLGGTTSGNTIYF.